Below are 8 T cell receptor beta chains sequenced from a single sample in a study of regulatory T cells in long-lasting Graves disease. Construction of TCR beta libraries relied on iRepertoire HTBI primers and on Arm-PCR targeting CDR3 regions. TCRdb ran MiXCR on the multiplex PCR reads and lists one entry per CDR3 protein. The sample lists some 340,000 distinct CDR3 sequences, about 12% occurring once. As to time point: newly diagnosed GD, antithyroid drugs for less than 3 months. From PBMCs, RNA was extracted and then used to make the TCR library. Another study also made use of these data, one on T cells in Graves' hyperthyroidism and ophthalmopathy.

Sequenced here: peripheral blood mononuclear cells (PBMCs), sampled at new diagnosis, from a patient treated with antithyroid drugs. All receptors come from a woman aged 18-35 years with Graves disease.

This clonotype was observed many times. This chain joins TRBV3-1 and TRBJ1-1; TRBD1 is a possible D gene (6 bases). V gave up 1 base and J gave up 6 bases, with 21 bases separating them. The CDR3 covers 17 residues. The germline CDR1 and CDR2 sequences are LGHDT and YNNKEL (reference sequence). As DNA, the CDR3 is TGTGCCAGCAGCCAAGTCGGGTGGGGGACAAGGAGGTCTGAAGCTTTCTTT. Encoded protein: CASSQVGWGTRRSEAFF.

This clonotype was seen a few times. The chain employs TRBV4-1 and TRBJ1-3; TRBD1 agrees at 7 bases. J lost 1 base, V lost 1 base, and 7 bases had no gene match. Germline values: CDR1 MGHRA, CDR2 YSYEKL. CDR3 length: 17 amino acids. The CDR3 here is CASSQGRQGPSGNTIYF. The CDR3 nucleotides are TGCGCCAGCAGCCAAGGAAGACAGGGTCCATCTGGAAACACCATATATTTT.

Comment on this clonotype: Possible read error: a much larger clone is one base away. The conserved phenylalanine or tryptophan is not found at the CDR3 terminus, so this likely reflects a read error. This rearrangement joins TRBV7-2 to TRBJ1-2; D is uncertain. The V end lost 2 bases, the J end lost 4 bases, and 23 bases lay between the germline ends. The CDR3 covers 18 residues. Germline CDR1 is SGHTA and CDR2 is FQGNSA. The DNA of the CDR3 is TGTGCCAGCAGCTTACAACGAGGCGCTGGTGGAGCCGCCTATGGCTACACCTCC. Translating it yields CASSLQRGAGGAAYGYTS.

The gene calls are TRBV24-1 and TRBJ2-2; D might be TRBD1 (5 bases). Between the trimmed V and J ends, which lost 1 base and 1 base, there was a span of 6 bases. Per germline, CDR1 KGHDR and CDR2 SFDVKD. The CDR3 is 15 residues long. CDR3 in amino acids: CATSDFRVNTGELFF. The CDR3, as DNA: TGTGCCACCAGTGATTTCAGGGTGAACACCGGGGAGCTGTTTTTT.

The chain joins TRBV7-9 to TRBJ1-1, with 7 bases fitting TRBD1. Per the germline V gene, CDR1 is SEHNR and CDR2 is FQNEAQ (reference sequence). Unmatched junction bases numbered 8, after V lost 1 base and J lost 6 bases. This CDR3 is built from 15 residues. CDR3 DNA sequence: TGTGCCAGCAGCTTAGATGACAGGGTATGGGCTGAAGCTTTCTTT. Protein: CASSLDDRVWAEAFF.

This clonotype was picked up a small number of times. This sequence joins TRBV5-6 and TRBJ1-1, with D perhaps matching TRBD1 (5 bases). Trimming took 2 bases from V and 5 from J, leaving 25 bases between them. This CDR3 is 18 amino acids long. From germline, CDR1 is SGHDT and CDR2 YYEEEE. The CDR3 region is CASSFNRGLSGSDTEAFF. DNA for the CDR3: TGTGCCAGCAGCTTCAACCGGGGCCTCTCGGGTTCGGATACTGAAGCTTTCTTT. Full variable domain (rest looked up from reference TRBV5-6 and TRBJ1-1): DAGVTQSPTHLIKTRGQQVTLRCSPKSGHDTVSWYQQALGQGPQFIFQYYEEEERQRGNFPDRFSGHQFPNYSSELNVNALLLGDSALYLCASSFNRGLSGSDTEAFFGQGTRLTVV.

In this sample, this clonotype turned up a few times. The chain carries TRBV12-3 or TRBV12-4 and TRBJ1-2, with TRBD1 matching 7 bases. The CDR3 has 14 amino acids. The V gene end was trimmed by 6 bases and the J gene end by 2 bases; junction bases not matched to a gene: 6. CDR3 sequence reads: CASREQGLNYGYTF. The CDR3, as DNA: TGTGCCAGCAGGGAACAGGGGCTCAACTATGGCTACACCTTC.

This clonotype has only a few counts. The chain links TRBV6-1 to TRBJ1-5; D gene unclear. V lost 7 bases, J lost 7 bases, and 17 bases lay in between. The germline V gene has CDR1 MNHNS and CDR2 SASEGT. CDR3 length: 14 amino acids. CDR3 nucleotide sequence: TGTGCCAGCACCAACCTACCCTCACCCCAGCCCCAGCATTTT. Translated, it gives CASTNLPSPQPQHF.